Listed below are T cell receptor beta chains from one sample, sequenced in a study of T cell responses to AZD1222 COVID-19 vaccine. The table came from immunoSEQ multiplex PCR; TCRdb's copy has only in-frame clones and leaves some out. This sample carries about 84,000 clones, 70% to 90% of them seen once, and the ten largest clones take about 12%. The source was peripheral blood, collected 28 days after the second AZD1222 dose. Receptors originate from an adult who received the AZD1222 COVID-19 vaccine. CDR3s include the opening cysteine and the closing phenylalanine or tryptophan. A D gene is named only where the DNA matches it firmly. The listing skips clone size in some rows; elsewhere it reads once, few, many or a size class.

clone_size	v_call	j_call	d_call	cdr3_nt	cdr3_aa
.	TRBV28	TRBJ2-2	TRBD2	TGTGCCAGCACTACACACGGGGGGAGGACTAGCGGGAGCTCCACCGGGGAGCTGTTTTTT	CASTTHGGRTSGSSTGELFF
.	TRBV12-3/TRBV12-4	TRBJ1-4	TRBD1	TGTGCCAGCGGGACAGGGGGGCGACTGTTTTTT	CASGTGGRLFF
.	TRBV9	TRBJ2-7	.	TGTGCCAGCAGCGTCAATGAGAGGGGGGTATACGAGCAGTACTTC	CASSVNERGVYEQYF
few	TRBV3-1/TRBV3-2	TRBJ1-4	.	TGTGCCAGCAGCCCCTCTGGAGGGGCTAATGAAAAACTGTTTTTT	CASSPSGGANEKLFF
.	TRBV5-1	TRBJ1-2	TRBD1	TGCGCCAGCAGCCCACAGGGGGCATATGGCTACACCTTC	CASSPQGAYGYTF
.	TRBV7-8	TRBJ2-7	TRBD1	TGTGCCAGCAGCCTCCGGGTGGGCAGGGGGCACGAGCAGTACTTC	CASSLRVGRGHEQYF
.	TRBV19	TRBJ2-7	TRBD2	TGTGCCAGTAGTTCGAGCCCGGGACTAGCAGGGAGCCAGTACTTC	CASSSSPGLAGSQYF
.	TRBV6-5	TRBJ2-1	TRBD1	TGTGCCAGCAGTTACCTTGGCCACAGGGGTTCGGATGAGCAGTTCTTC	CASSYLGHRGSDEQFF
.	TRBV19	TRBJ1-2	.	TGTGCCAGTAGTCCCCGGGGGAGGGGCCTTAACTATGGCTACACCTTC	CASSPRGRGLNYGYTF
.	TRBV19	TRBJ2-1	.	TGTGCCAGTAGTATAGATTTTGGCGGGAATTCATACAATGAGCAGTTCTTC	CASSIDFGGNSYNEQFF
.	TRBV6-1	TRBJ1-3	TRBD1	TGTGCCAGCAGTGAAGTGACAGGGAGAAACACCATATATTTT	CASSEVTGRNTIYF
.	TRBV18	TRBJ2-5	TRBD2	TGTGCCAGCTCACCACCTGGCGGGGGGACCCAGTACTTC	CASSPPGGGTQYF
.	TRBV27	TRBJ1-5	.	TGTGCCAGCAGCCCGCCCGGCAGAACCGTGCCCCAGCATTTT	CASSPPGRTVPQHF
.	TRBV2	TRBJ1-5	TRBD1	TGTGCCAGCACCGGGACAGGGGTTCAGCCCCAGCATTTT	CASTGTGVQPQHF
.	TRBV9	TRBJ1-1	.	TGTGCCAGCAGCGTAGTTGGAGTGGGGGGCACTGAAGCTTTCTTT	CASSVVGVGGTEAFF
.	TRBV28	TRBJ2-6	.	TGTGCCAGCAGTGTCGTATCTGGGGCCAACGTCCTGACTTTC	CASSVVSGANVLTF
.	TRBV4-2	TRBJ1-3	.	TGTGCCAGCAGCCAAGAGTGGCCCCCTCTGAACTCTGGAAACACCATATATTTT	CASSQEWPPLNSGNTIYF
once	TRBV11-2	TRBJ2-7	TRBD2	TGTGCCAGCAGTCTTAGCGGGTACGAGCAGTACTTC	CASSLSGYEQYF
.	TRBV19	TRBJ1-1	.	TGTGCCAGTAGACCTGGGGCGGGGACTGAAGCTTTCTTT	CASRPGAGTEAFF
.	TRBV7-8	TRBJ1-4	TRBD1	TGTGCCAGCAGCCCCCGAAGGGGACAGGCGGTCGAAAAACTGTTTTTT	CASSPRRGQAVEKLFF
.	TRBV7-9	TRBJ2-5	.	TGTGCCAGCAGCCCCCTCAGCTTCCACCCTTCTCAAGAGACCCAGTACTTC	CASSPLSFHPSQETQYF
.	TRBV6-5	TRBJ1-5	.	TGTGCCAGCAGTCCCCTAGGGGACGCGCCCCAGCATTTT	CASSPLGDAPQHF
.	TRBV6-5	TRBJ1-2	TRBD1	TGTGCCAGCAGTTACGACAGGGGGCCCCCCTATGGCTACACCTTC	CASSYDRGPPYGYTF
.	TRBV6-5	TRBJ2-2	.	TGTGCCAGCAGTTACGGTTTCCAAACCGGGGAGCTGTTTTTT	CASSYGFQTGELFF
.	TRBV9	TRBJ1-1	.	TGTGCCAGCAGCGTAGATTTCAGGGGCACTGAAGCTTTCTTT	CASSVDFRGTEAFF
.	TRBV18	TRBJ1-2	TRBD1	TGTGCCAGCTCACCGGACAGGGGGCCTTATGGCTACACCTTC	CASSPDRGPYGYTF
.	TRBV6-5	TRBJ1-3	.	TGTGCCAGCACTTTCTCAATAGGGACTGTTGGAAACACCATATATTTT	CASTFSIGTVGNTIYF
.	TRBV28	TRBJ2-7	.	TGTGCCAGCATAAAAAGCGGACCCCTAAGGGAGCAGTACTTC	CASIKSGPLREQYF
.	TRBV6-2/TRBV6-3	TRBJ2-3	.	TGTGCCAGCAGTTTTAATGTGGATACGCAGTATTTT	CASSFNVDTQYF
.	TRBV6-6	TRBJ2-7	TRBD1	TGTGCCAGCAGTGGGGGACAGGGGATTTACGAGCAGTACTTC	CASSGGQGIYEQYF
.	TRBV28	TRBJ1-2	.	TGTGCCAGCAGTCCCGCCCCCCTATATAACTATGGCTACACCTTC	CASSPAPLYNYGYTF
.	TRBV15	TRBJ2-5	TRBD2	TGTGCCACCAGCAGTGGTAGGGTAGCGGGAGTCTCAGAGACCCAGTACTTC	CATSSGRVAGVSETQYF
.	TRBV7-8	TRBJ1-1	.	TGTGCCAGCAGCTTGAGGGATGGCACTGAAGCTTTCTTT	CASSLRDGTEAFF
.	TRBV18	TRBJ1-1	TRBD1	TGTGCCAGCTCACAAGGTCCGACGACAGGGGGTCGGGAATCAAGGGCTTTCTTT	CASSQGPTTGGRESRAFF
.	TRBV9	TRBJ1-6	TRBD1	TGTGCCAGCAGCGTAGGGGACAGGGCTAGGGATAATTCACCCCTCCACTTT	CASSVGDRARDNSPLHF
.	TRBV7-3	TRBJ2-2	.	TGTGCCAGCAGCCCCACCGAGGGGGTCATGGGGGAGCTGTTTTTT	CASSPTEGVMGELFF
few	TRBV6-2/TRBV6-3	TRBJ1-4	TRBD1	TGTGCCAGCAGTCGTGGACAGGTGGAGCCTAATGAAAAACTGTTTTTT	CASSRGQVEPNEKLFF
.	TRBV6-4	TRBJ1-2	TRBD1	TGTGCCAGCAGTGATGTGGGACAGGGTTTCTCCTATGGCTACACCTTC	CASSDVGQGFSYGYTF
.	TRBV5-8	TRBJ2-1	.	TGTGCCAGCAGCCACGCGGGAAACAGGGCGATCTCCTACAATGAGCAGTTCTTC	CASSHAGNRAISYNEQFF
once	TRBV11-2	TRBJ2-1	TRBD2	TGTGCCAGCAGCTCAGGTCTAGCGGGAGTTGAGCAGTTCTTC	CASSSGLAGVEQFF
once	TRBV6-5	TRBJ2-5	.	TGTGCCAGCAGGGACGCGGACACGACCAAAGAGACCCAGTACTTC	CASRDADTTKETQYF